Shown below are 3 T cell receptor beta chains from a single sample sequenced in a study of cytomegalovirus exposure and HLA in healthy donors. This PCR relied on a set of 60 Vbeta primers and 13 Jbeta primers. Profiled with immunoSEQ multiplex PCR; TCRdb holds only in-frame clones, not every one. In the table there are under 130,000 clones, roughly three quarters of which are singletons. The sample was PBMCs. The receptors come from a woman aged 18-29 years in good health and CMV-seropositive.

There are a few counts of this clone. CDR3 region: CASKGAGYDGYTF. CDR3 in DNA: TGTGCCAGCAAGGGGGCGGGTTATGATGGCTACACCTTC. J is TRBJ1-2 and V is TRBV2, with 7 bases matching TRBD1. The CDR3 contains 13 residues. J lost 6 bases, V lost 7 bases, and 8 bases had no gene match. Germline V gene sequence: CDR1 SNHLY, CDR2 FYNNEI.

DNA for the CDR3: TGTGCCAGCAGTCGCCCCCTGACTAGCGGGAGCGATAATGAGCAGTTCTTC. It yields the protein CASSRPLTSGSDNEQFF. V is TRBV27 and J is TRBJ2-1; 12 nucleotides align to TRBD2. This CDR3 has 17 amino acids. Germline assignment: CDR1 MNHEY and CDR2 SMNVEV (reference sequence). After removal of 5 bases from V and 7 bases from J, the junction contained 12 bases not matched to a gene.

The CDR3 loop reads CASTSGGGHNSPLHF. The CDR3 DNA is TGTGCCAGTACCTCCGGAGGGGGCCATAATTCACCCCTCCACTTT. The V call is TRBV7-2, the J call TRBJ1-6; 7 bases agree with TRBD1. V trimming: 9 bases; J trimming: 5 bases; junction bases outside the gene matches: 10. Looked up from germline, CDR1 is SGHTA and CDR2 is FQGNSA. This CDR3 contains 15 residues.